This note documents a single T cell receptor beta chain sequence. Antigen specificity is unknown. Germline V gene lookup returns CDR1 SEHNR and CDR2 FQNEAQ (reference sequence). V was cut by 5 bases and J by 2 bases, with 9 bases left in between. The CDR3 spans 13 residues. Sequenced by immunoSEQ multiplex PCR; TCRdb stores in-frame clones only, minus some. Of approximately 30,000 clones in the sample, 78% were seen once. This entry comes from a study of T cells in localized non-small cell lung cancer. Study-wide results and limits: Detection in adjacent lung was observed for a median approximately 53 of the top 100 tumor clones. Compared with tumor, uninvolved adjacent lung displayed greater T cell clonality, ranking highest overall. Greater T cell density in blood accompanied longer overall survival. Sequencing covered just one tumor region, so heterogeneity cannot be ruled out.

The chain combines TRBV7-9 with TRBJ2-5; D possibly corresponds to TRBD2 (5 bases). The TCR was taken from an older male donor with stage II squamous cell lung carcinoma. Sequencing used peripheral blood, obtained before any cancer treatment. In DNA, the CDR3 is TGTGCCAGCAGCAACAGCGGACAAGAGACCCAGTACTTC. This codes for CASSNSGQETQYF.